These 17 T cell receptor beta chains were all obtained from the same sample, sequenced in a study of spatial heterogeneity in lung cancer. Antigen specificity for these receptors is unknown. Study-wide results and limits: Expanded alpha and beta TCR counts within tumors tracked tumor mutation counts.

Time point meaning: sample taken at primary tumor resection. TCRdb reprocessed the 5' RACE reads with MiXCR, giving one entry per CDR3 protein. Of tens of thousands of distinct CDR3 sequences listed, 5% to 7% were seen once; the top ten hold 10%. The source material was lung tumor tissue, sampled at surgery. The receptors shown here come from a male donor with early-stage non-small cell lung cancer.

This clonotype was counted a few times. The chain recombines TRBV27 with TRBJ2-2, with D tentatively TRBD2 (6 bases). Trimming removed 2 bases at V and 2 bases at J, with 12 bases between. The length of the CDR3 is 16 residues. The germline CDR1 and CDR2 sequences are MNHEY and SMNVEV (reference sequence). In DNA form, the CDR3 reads TGTGCCAGCAGTTTACCGGGGAGGAGAAACACCGGGGAGCTGTTTTTT. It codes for CASSLPGRRNTGELFF.

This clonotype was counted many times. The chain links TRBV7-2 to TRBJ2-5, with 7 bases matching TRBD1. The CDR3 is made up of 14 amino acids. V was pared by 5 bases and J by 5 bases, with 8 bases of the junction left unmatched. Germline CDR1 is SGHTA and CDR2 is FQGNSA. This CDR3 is CASSPPTGLETQYF. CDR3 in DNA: TGTGCCAGCAGCCCCCCGACAGGGTTGGAGACCCAGTACTTC.

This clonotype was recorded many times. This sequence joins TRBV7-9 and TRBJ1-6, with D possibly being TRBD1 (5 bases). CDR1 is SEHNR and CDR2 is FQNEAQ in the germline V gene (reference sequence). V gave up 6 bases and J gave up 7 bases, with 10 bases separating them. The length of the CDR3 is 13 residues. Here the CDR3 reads CASSDSTNSPLHF. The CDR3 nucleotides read TGTGCCAGCAGTGACAGCACAAATTCACCCCTCCACTTT.

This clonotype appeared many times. The CDR3 nucleotides are TGTGCCACCATGACAGGGGCAGCAGATACGCAGTATTTT. Translating it yields CATMTGAADTQYF. V is TRBV6-5 and J is TRBJ2-3; 8 positions match TRBD1. Germline-derived CDR1 and CDR2 are MNHEY and SVGAGI. V lost 10 bases, J lost 4 bases, and 7 bases stayed unmatched. There are 13 residues in the CDR3.

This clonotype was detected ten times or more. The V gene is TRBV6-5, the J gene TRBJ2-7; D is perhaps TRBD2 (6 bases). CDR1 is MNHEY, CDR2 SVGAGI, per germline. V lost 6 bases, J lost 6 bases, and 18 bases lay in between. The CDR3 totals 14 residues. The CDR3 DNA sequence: TGTGCCAGCAGCCGTCCCTTTAGGGGAGGCGAGCAGTACTTC. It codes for CASSRPFRGGEQYF.

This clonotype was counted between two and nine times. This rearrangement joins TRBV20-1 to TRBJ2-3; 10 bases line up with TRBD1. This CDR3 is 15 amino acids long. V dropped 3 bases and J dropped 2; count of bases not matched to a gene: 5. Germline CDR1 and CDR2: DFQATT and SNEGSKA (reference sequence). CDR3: CSARSGTGVTDTQYF. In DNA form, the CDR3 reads TGCAGTGCTAGGTCCGGGACAGGGGTCACAGATACGCAGTATTTT.

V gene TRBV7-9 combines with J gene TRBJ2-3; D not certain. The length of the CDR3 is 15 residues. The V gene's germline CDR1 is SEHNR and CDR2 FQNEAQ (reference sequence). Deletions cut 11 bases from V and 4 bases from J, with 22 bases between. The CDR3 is CAQPMGSGKADTQYF. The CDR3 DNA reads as TGTGCCCAACCGATGGGGTCAGGCAAGGCAGATACGCAGTATTTT.

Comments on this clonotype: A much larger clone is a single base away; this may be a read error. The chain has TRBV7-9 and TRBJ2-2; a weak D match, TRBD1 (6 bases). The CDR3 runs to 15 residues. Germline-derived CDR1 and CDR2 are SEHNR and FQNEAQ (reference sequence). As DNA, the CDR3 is TGTGCCTGCAGTAACAGGGATACGAACACCGGGGAGCTGTTTTTT. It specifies CACSNRDTNTGELFF.

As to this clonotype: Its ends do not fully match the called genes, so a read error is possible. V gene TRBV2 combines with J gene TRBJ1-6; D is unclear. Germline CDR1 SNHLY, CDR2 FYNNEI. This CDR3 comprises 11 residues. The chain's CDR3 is CASSLAGPLNF. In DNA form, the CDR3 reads TGTGCCAGCAGTCTGGCCGGGCCCCTCAACTTT. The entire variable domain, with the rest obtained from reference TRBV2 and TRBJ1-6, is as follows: EPEVTQTPSHQVTQMGQEVILRCVPISNHLYFYWYRQILGQKVEFLVSFYNNEISEKSEIFDDQFSVERPDGSNFTLKIRSTKLEDSAMYFCASSLAGPLNFGNGTRLTVT.

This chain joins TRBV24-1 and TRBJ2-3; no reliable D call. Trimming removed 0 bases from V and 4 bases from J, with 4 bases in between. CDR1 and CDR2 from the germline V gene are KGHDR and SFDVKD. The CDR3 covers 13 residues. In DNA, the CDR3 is TGTGCCACCAGTGATTTGCCCCCAGATACGCAGTATTTT. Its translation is CATSDLPPDTQYF.

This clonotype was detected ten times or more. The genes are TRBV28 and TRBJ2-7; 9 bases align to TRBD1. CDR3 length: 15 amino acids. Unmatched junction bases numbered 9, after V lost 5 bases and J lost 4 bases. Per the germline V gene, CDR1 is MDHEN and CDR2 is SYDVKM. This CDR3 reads CASSEPGQGAYEQYF. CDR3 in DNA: TGTGCCAGCAGTGAACCGGGACAGGGAGCGTACGAGCAGTACTTC. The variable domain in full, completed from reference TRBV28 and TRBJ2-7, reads DVKVTQSSRYLVKRTGEKVFLECVQDMDHENMFWYRQDPGLGLRLIYFSYDVKMKEKGDIPEGYSVSREKKERFSLILESASTNQTSMYLCASSEPGQGAYEQYFGPGTRLTVT.

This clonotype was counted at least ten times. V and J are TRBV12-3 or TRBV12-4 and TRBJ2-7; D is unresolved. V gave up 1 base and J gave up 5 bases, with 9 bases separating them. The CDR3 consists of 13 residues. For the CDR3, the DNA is TGTGCCAGCAGTTTAGGAGGTGTCCACGAGCAGTACTTC. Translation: CASSLGGVHEQYF.

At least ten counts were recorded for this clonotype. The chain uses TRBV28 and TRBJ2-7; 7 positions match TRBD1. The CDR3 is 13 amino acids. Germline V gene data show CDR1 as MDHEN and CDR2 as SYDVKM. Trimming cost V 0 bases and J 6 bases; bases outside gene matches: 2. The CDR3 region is CASSLWTGFEQYF. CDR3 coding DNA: TGTGCCAGCAGTTTATGGACAGGGTTCGAGCAGTACTTC.

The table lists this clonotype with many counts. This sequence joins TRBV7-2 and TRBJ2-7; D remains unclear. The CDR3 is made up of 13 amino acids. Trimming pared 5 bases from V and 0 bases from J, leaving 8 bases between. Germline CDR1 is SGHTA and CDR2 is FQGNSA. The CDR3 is CASSPRVSYEQYF. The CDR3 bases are TGTGCCAGCAGCCCCCGAGTCTCCTACGAGCAGTACTTC.

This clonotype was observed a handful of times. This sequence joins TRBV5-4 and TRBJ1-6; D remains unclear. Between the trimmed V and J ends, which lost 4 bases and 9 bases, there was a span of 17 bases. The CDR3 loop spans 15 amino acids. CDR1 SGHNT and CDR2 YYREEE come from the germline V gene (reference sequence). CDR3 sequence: CASSRTDRSGSPLHF. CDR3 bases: TGTGCCAGCAGCAGGACTGATAGAAGTGGTTCACCCCTCCACTTT.

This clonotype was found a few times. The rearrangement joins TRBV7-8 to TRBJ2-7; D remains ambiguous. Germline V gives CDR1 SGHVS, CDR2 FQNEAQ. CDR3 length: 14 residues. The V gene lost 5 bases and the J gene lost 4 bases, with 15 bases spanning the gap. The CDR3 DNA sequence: TGTGCCAGCAGCGCCGCCGGCAGAGGTTACGAGCAGTACTTC. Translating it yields CASSAAGRGYEQYF.

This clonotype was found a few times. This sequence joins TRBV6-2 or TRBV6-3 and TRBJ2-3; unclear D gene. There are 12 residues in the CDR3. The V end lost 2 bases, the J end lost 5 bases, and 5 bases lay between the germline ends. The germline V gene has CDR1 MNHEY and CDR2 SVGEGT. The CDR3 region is CASSYRGDTQYF. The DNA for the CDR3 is TGTGCCAGCAGTTACCGCGGAGATACGCAGTATTTT.